The clone carrying this TCR beta chain was seen more than once but under ten times. Its antigen is not known. Via MiXCR, TCRdb re-called the 5' RACE reads, giving one row per CDR3 protein. The repertoire includes 600,000 to 800,000 distinct CDR3 sequences, about 20% of them detected once, and approximately 4.5% sits in the top ten. This entry comes from a study of identical twins. Findings and caveats of the study: Out-of-frame beta chain sequences displayed weaker excess sharing between twins.

CDR3 size: 17 residues. Germline V gene lookup returns CDR1 LNHDA and CDR2 SQIVND (reference sequence). Trimming at V came to 5 bases and at J to 2 bases, leaving 12 bases not matched to a gene. These data also formed part of another study, on T cells expressing NK-cell markers. That study adds: HCMV seropositivity marked seven of the eight sequenced donors; one was seronegative. A range of about 1.0-8% of CD8+ T cells consisted of dominant NKG2C+ clonotypes in 5 to 7 donors.

The sample consisted of PBMCs. The receptor's source is a woman aged 18-30 years in good health. The rearrangement uses TRBV19 and TRBJ2-7; TRBD2 matches 10 bases. CDR3 sequence: CASSVLAGEVGAYEQYF. In DNA form, the CDR3 reads TGTGCCAGTAGTGTTCTAGCGGGAGAAGTGGGGGCCTACGAGCAGTACTTC.